The entry below gives a single TCR beta chain sequence along with its context. Its cognate antigen is unknown. This sample was taken from a study of graft-versus-host responses after intestinal transplantation. Findings of the study overall: The highest levels of circulating GvH clones went along with early declines in HvG clones after transplant.

CDR3 size: 16 residues. After removal of 2 bases from V and 1 base from J, the junction contained 1 base not matched to a gene. CDR1 is LNHDA and CDR2 is SQIVND in the germline V gene (reference sequence). The method was immunoSEQ multiplex PCR; TCRdb's version includes in-frame clones alone and lacks a portion of them. The sample lists approximately 80,000 clones, roughly 89% occurring once. Sequences were derived from unstimulated CD4+ T cells sorted from spleen or lymph node cells, sampled before intestinal transplant. The sequence came from a human donor who received an intestinal transplant. The chain is built from TRBV19 and TRBJ2-6; 8 positions match TRBD2. DNA of the CDR3: TGTGCCAGTAGTATATTAGCGGGGTCTGGGGCCAACGTCCTGACTTTC. It yields the protein CASSILAGSGANVLTF.